This passage covers 14 T cell receptor beta chains from one sample sequenced in a study of shared clonotypes between healthy human individuals. Using immunoSEQ multiplex PCR, the repertoire was profiled, and TCRdb retains in-frame clones only, with some absent. Of 1 million to 1.3 million clones in the sample, around 78% were seen once. Material: memory CD4+ T cells from PBMCs. As for subset: CD45RA-negative fraction. The receptors stem from a young man in good health. Some clones in this sample may be carry-over from other donors' samples.

Concerning this clone: This may come from a read error, since a much larger clone is one base off. This chain joins TRBV6-1 and TRBJ1-5; D ambiguous. The CDR3 spans 12 residues. Germline CDR1 MNHNS, CDR2 SASEGT. With 8 bases removed from V and 1 base from J, the gap between germline ends came to 6 bases. The CDR3 spells CASGRSNQPQHF. The CDR3 DNA reads TGTGCCAGCGGGAGGAGCAATCAGCCCCAGCATTTT.

The chain employs TRBV6-1 and TRBJ1-5; TRBD1 is a possible D gene (6 bases). V lost 8 bases and J 6 bases, leaving 14 bases between the germline ends. The CDR3 extends over 13 amino acids. Germline V gene sequence: CDR1 MNHNS, CDR2 SASEGT. In nucleotides, the CDR3 is TGTGCCAGCTCCCCGTGGGGGCTTCAGCCCCAGCATTTT. Translation gives CASSPWGLQPQHF.

The chain is built from TRBV18 and TRBJ2-4; 15 bases are a match to TRBD2. The CDR3 extends over 16 amino acids. Germline assignment: CDR1 KGHSH and CDR2 LQKENI. Trimming at V came to 2 bases and at J to 6 bases, leaving 2 bases not matched to a gene. The DNA for the CDR3 is TGTGCCAGCTCACCAGGACTAGCGGGAGGGCTAAACATTCAGTACTTC. This sequence encodes CASSPGLAGGLNIQYF.

The chain combines TRBV28 with TRBJ2-1; D might be TRBD1 or TRBD2, each matching 5 bases. V gave up 7 bases and J gave up 4 bases, with 17 bases separating them. Germline CDR1 MDHEN, CDR2 SYDVKM. The CDR3 spans 15 residues. The CDR3 protein is CASTTRGSWYNEQFF. CDR3 coding DNA: TGTGCCAGCACCACCCGGGGCTCGTGGTACAATGAGCAGTTCTTC.

The rearrangement uses TRBV25-1 and TRBJ1-1; maybe TRBD1 (6 bases). The CDR3 loop spans 14 amino acids. Between the trimmed V and J ends, which lost 3 bases and 12 bases, there was a span of 20 bases. Germline values: CDR1 MGHDK, CDR2 SYGVNS. Here the CDR3 DNA reads TGTGCCAGCAGTGAGGGGGGTTGGGGGGCGAGGACTTTCTTT. Its protein is CASSEGGWGARTFF.

The chain joins TRBV10-3 to TRBJ2-2; 9 nucleotides match TRBD1. V trimming: 6 bases; J trimming: 7 bases; junction bases outside the gene matches: 6. The germline V gene has CDR1 ENHRY and CDR2 SYGVKD. This CDR3 region has 14 residues. CDR3 region: CAIREQGAGGELFF. DNA of the CDR3: TGTGCCATCAGGGAACAGGGGGCGGGCGGGGAGCTGTTTTTT.

Concerning this clone itself: Other DNA sequences in the sample encode the same CDR3. The chain has TRBV5-1 and TRBJ2-1; 9 positions agree with TRBD1. CDR1 and CDR2 (germline): SGHRS, YFSETQ. The CDR3 loop spans 15 amino acids. V shed 0 bases and J 8 bases; nucleotides not matched to a gene: 6. The DNA of the CDR3 is TGCGCCAGCAGCTTGGCACAGGGGGCCCCGGATGAGCAGTTCTTC. As protein: CASSLAQGAPDEQFF.

The gene calls are TRBV28 and TRBJ1-4, with 7 nucleotides matching TRBD1. This CDR3 is 14 amino acids long. Germline V CDR1 and CDR2: MDHEN, SYDVKM. V was pared by 4 bases and J by 8 bases, with 7 bases of the junction left unmatched. In DNA form, the CDR3 reads TGTGCCAGCAGTTCGACAGGGACGGGGGAAAAACTGTTTTTT. Its translation: CASSSTGTGEKLFF. The full variable domain, its missing parts supplied by reference TRBV28 and TRBJ1-4, is DVKVTQSSRYLVKRTGEKVFLECVQDMDHENMFWYRQDPGLGLRLIYFSYDVKMKEKGDIPEGYSVSREKKERFSLILESASTNQTSMYLCASSSTGTGEKLFFGSGTQLSVL.

The chain has TRBV5-5 and TRBJ2-7, with 8 bases aligning to TRBD2. From germline, CDR1 is SGHKS and CDR2 YYEKEE (reference sequence). V was pared by 4 bases and J by 7 bases, with 13 bases of the junction left unmatched. CDR3 length equals 15 residues. CDR3 residues: CASSPPGLARREQYF. CDR3 DNA sequence: TGTGCCAGCAGCCCACCCGGACTAGCCAGGCGGGAGCAGTACTTC.

This clone was found a few times. V gene TRBV7-9 combines with J gene TRBJ2-2; maybe TRBD1 (5 bases). The ends were cut back, 6 bases at V and 0 bases at J, with 17 bases in the middle. Germline V gene sequence: CDR1 SEHNR, CDR2 FQNEAQ (reference sequence). The CDR3 runs to 17 residues. The CDR3 spells CASSLTAGATNTGELFF. The CDR3 bases are TGTGCCAGCAGTCTTACAGCTGGGGCGACGAACACCGGGGAGCTGTTTTTT.

The J gene is TRBJ1-2, the V gene TRBV7-9; 7 bases fit TRBD1. Germline lookup yields CDR1 SEHNR and CDR2 FQNEAQ (reference sequence). V trimming: 1 base; J trimming: 3 bases; junction bases outside the gene matches: 2. This CDR3 region has 14 residues. CDR3 sequence: CASSLGDSYYGYTF. The DNA for the CDR3 is TGTGCCAGCAGCTTAGGGGACAGCTACTATGGCTACACCTTC. Full variable domain (rest looked up from reference TRBV7-9 and TRBJ1-2): DTGVSQNPRHKITKRGQNVTFRCDPISEHNRLYWYRQTLGQGPEFLTYFQNEAQLEKSRLLSDRFSAERPKGSFSTLEIQRTEQGDSAMYLCASSLGDSYYGYTFGSGTRLTVV.

The sample holds one count of this clone. V and J are TRBV7-3 and TRBJ2-3; no reliable D call. The CDR3 has 13 residues. The germline V gene has CDR1 SGHTA and CDR2 FQGTGA. V lost 8 bases and J 0 bases, leaving 9 bases between the germline ends. The CDR3 here is CASARGSTDTQYF. The CDR3 DNA reads TGTGCCAGCGCCCGCGGTAGCACAGATACGCAGTATTTT.

This chain connects TRBV11-2 to TRBJ2-1; TRBD2 is a possible D gene (7 bases). V lost 0 bases to trimming and J lost 0 bases, with 15 bases between them. The CDR3 has 18 amino acids. Per the germline V gene, CDR1 is SGHAT and CDR2 is FQNNGV. CDR3 sequence: CASSLEGASGSSYNEQFF. The CDR3 nucleotides are TGTGCCAGCAGCTTAGAGGGGGCTAGCGGAAGCTCCTACAATGAGCAGTTCTTC.

This clone was detected many times. The DNA of the CDR3 is TGTGCCAGCAGTCCGATGACAGGGGAAAAAAGTGAGCAGTTCTTC. Amino acid sequence: CASSPMTGEKSEQFF. This chain joins TRBV28 and TRBJ2-1, with TRBD1 matching over 8 bases. The CDR3 runs 15 residues. V shed 5 bases and J 9 bases; nucleotides not matched to a gene: 12. Germline-derived CDR1 and CDR2 are MDHEN and SYDVKM.